This is a list of T cell receptor beta chains from one sample in a study of PD-1 blockade in classical Hodgkin lymphoma. Clones were sequenced by immunoSEQ multiplex PCR, and TCRdb holds only the in-frame ones, with some missing. The sample records some 150,000 clones, nearly 80% being singletons. Sequenced material: peripheral blood mononuclear cells (PBMCs), taken before the second cycle of nivolumab. These receptors came from a human donor with classical Hodgkin lymphoma. Both conserved end residues are part of each CDR3. The D gene is left open where the match is weak. A clone size is listed for some rows: how often the clone was seen (once, few, many), or a class if it is expanded.

v_call	clone_size	d_call	j_call	cdr3_length	cdr3_nt	cdr3_aa
TRBV2	few	TRBD1	TRBJ1-5	17	TGTGCCAGCAGTGAAACCCAGGGGGCGAGGTACCATCAGCCCCAGCATTTT	CASSETQGARYHQPQHF
TRBV18	once	TRBD1	TRBJ1-3	17	TGTGCCAGCTCACCAGGTCTGGCAGGGGGTATCGGCAACACCATATATTTT	CASSPGLAGGIGNTIYF
TRBV18	NA	NA	TRBJ2-3	15	TGTGCCAGCTCACCTATGGCCCCCCCGTGGGTAACGCAGTATTTT	CASSPMAPPWVTQYF
TRBV5-1	NA	NA	TRBJ1-5	13	TGCGCCAGCAGCCCTTGGCCAAATCAGCCCCAGCATTTT	CASSPWPNQPQHF
TRBV6-5	NA	TRBD2	TRBJ2-1	15	TGTGCCAGCAGTCGGGGTAGCGGGAGTGGTGATGAGCAGTTCTTC	CASSRGSGSGDEQFF
TRBV19	many	NA	TRBJ1-2	13	TGTGCCAGTAGTATTGGGCAGCTCTATGGCTACACCTTC	CASSIGQLYGYTF
TRBV19	NA	NA	TRBJ1-1	13	TGTGCCAGTGGGACACGGGTGTACACTGAAGCTTTCTTT	CASGTRVYTEAFF
TRBV29-1	NA	NA	TRBJ2-5	12	TGCAGCGTGGGGGGAGGTCCAGAGACCCAGTACTTC	CSVGGGPETQYF
TRBV10-3	NA	NA	TRBJ2-2	13	TGTGCCATCAGTGCGCAGGTTGGCGGGGAGCTGTTTTTT	CAISAQVGGELFF
TRBV11-2	NA	TRBD1	TRBJ2-3	12	TGTGCCAGCAGCTTAGAAGGGACAGCGCAGTATTTT	CASSLEGTAQYF
TRBV29-1	few	NA	TRBJ2-1	14	TGCAGCGTTGGAGTGTTGATTGCCTACAATGAGCAGTTCTTC	CSVGVLIAYNEQFF
TRBV7-9	few	TRBD1	TRBJ2-7	15	TGTGCCAGCAAGGGACAGGGGACACTCTCCTACGAGCAGTACTTC	CASKGQGTLSYEQYF
TRBV7-6	NA	TRBD2	TRBJ2-6	17	TGTGCCAGCAGCTTTGTTAGCGGGGGGTCTGGGGCCAACGTCCTGACTTTC	CASSFVSGGSGANVLTF
TRBV29-1	NA	NA	TRBJ1-2	10	TGCAGCGTTGAGGACTCCGGCTACACCTTC	CSVEDSGYTF
TRBV5-6	NA	TRBD1	TRBJ1-1	13	TGTGCCAGCAGCGACGGACAGGGGGGTGAAGCTTTCTTT	CASSDGQGGEAFF
TRBV6-5	NA	TRBD1	TRBJ1-1	14	TGTGCCAGCAGTTACCGCCCAGGGGGCACTGAAGCTTTCTTT	CASSYRPGGTEAFF
TRBV9	NA	TRBD1	TRBJ1-1	14	TGTGCCAGCAGCGTTACAGGGGGGAGCACTGAAGCTTTCTTT	CASSVTGGSTEAFF
TRBV18	NA	NA	TRBJ1-3	14	TGTGCCAGCTCACCACCAGGGGATGGAAACACCATATATTTT	CASSPPGDGNTIYF
TRBV7-2	NA	NA	TRBJ2-7	14	TGTGCCAGCAGCTTCTCGCTGTTAACCTACGAGCAGTACTTC	CASSFSLLTYEQYF
TRBV5-1	many	NA	TRBJ1-1	13	TGTGCCAGCACCAGCGACGACAACACTGAAGCTTTCTTT	CASTSDDNTEAFF
TRBV10-3	NA	NA	TRBJ1-2	14	TGTGCCATCAGTGCTTTAGCAGCTAACTATGGCTACACCTTC	CAISALAANYGYTF
TRBV10-3	NA	TRBD1	TRBJ1-2	15	TGTGCCATCAGCCGGGAAGGGGGCGCGGGCTATGGCTACACCTTC	CAISREGGAGYGYTF
TRBV5-1	NA	TRBD2	TRBJ2-3	15	TGCGCCAGCAGCTTGACTAGCGGGAAAGCAGATACGCAGTATTTT	CASSLTSGKADTQYF
TRBV9	once	TRBD1	TRBJ1-6	12	TGTGCCAGCCGGACAGGGTCTTCACCCCTCCACTTT	CASRTGSSPLHF
TRBV7-8	NA	NA	TRBJ1-4	18	TGTGCCAGCAGCTTAGAGGGGGTAGGGGTCAGGGGTCATGAAAAACTGTTTTTT	CASSLEGVGVRGHEKLFF
TRBV18	NA	NA	TRBJ2-1	16	TGTGCCAGCTCACCACCGATAGCAATCACCTACAATGAGCAGTTCTTC	CASSPPIAITYNEQFF
TRBV5-1	NA	NA	TRBJ1-1	14	TGCGCCAGCAGCTTGTTGGTGGCTAACACTGAAGCTTTCTTT	CASSLLVANTEAFF
TRBV19	NA	TRBD1	TRBJ1-4	13	TGTGCCACCGGGACAGGGGTTATTGAAAAACTGTTTTTT	CATGTGVIEKLFF
TRBV9	NA	TRBD2	TRBJ2-7	16	TGTGCCAGCAGCCCTTCCGGAGGTAGCGGGAGCCACGAGCAGTACTTC	CASSPSGGSGSHEQYF
TRBV7-2	NA	TRBD1	TRBJ2-7	14	TGTGCCAGCAGCTTAGGAGGACAGGTCTACGAGCAGTACTTC	CASSLGGQVYEQYF
TRBV7-3	NA	TRBD1	TRBJ1-1	14	TGTGCCAGCAGCCCGGGGACAGTGAACACTGAAGCTTTCTTT	CASSPGTVNTEAFF
TRBV6-6	NA	NA	TRBJ2-5	11	TGTGCCAGCAGTCCCTCGGACCTTCTGTACTTC	CASSPSDLLYF
TRBV5-1	NA	TRBD1	TRBJ2-4	14	TGCGCCAGCAGGCAGGGACAGGGGTTAAACATTCAGTACTTC	CASRQGQGLNIQYF
TRBV5-8	NA	TRBD1	TRBJ2-1	12	TGTGCCAGCAGCTATAGGACAGGAGAGCAGTTCTTC	CASSYRTGEQFF
TRBV10-3	NA	NA	TRBJ1-2	13	TGTGCCATCAGTGAGTCTCAGGGAGGTGGCTACACCTTC	CAISESQGGGYTF
TRBV5-1	NA	TRBD1	TRBJ2-7	12	TGCGCCAGCAGCTCACAGGGGTTAGAGCAGTACTTC	CASSSQGLEQYF
TRBV4-1	NA	NA	TRBJ2-1	14	TGCGCCAGCAGCCAAGTTACCTTTCCTAGGGAGCAGTTCTTC	CASSQVTFPREQFF
TRBV7-3	NA	NA	TRBJ2-1	16	TGTGCCAGCAGCCCAGGGGGGGGCGTCTCCTACAATGAGCAGTTCTTC	CASSPGGGVSYNEQFF
TRBV27	few	TRBD1	TRBJ2-5	14	TGTGCCAGCAGTAAAGACAGGGTAGGAGAGACCCAGTACTTC	CASSKDRVGETQYF
TRBV7-9	NA	NA	TRBJ2-7	11	TGTGCCAGCAGCGCGACCGACGAGCAGTACTTC	CASSATDEQYF
TRBV27	NA	NA	TRBJ2-3	13	TGTGCCAGCAGTTTATATTACACAGATACGCAGTATTTT	CASSLYYTDTQYF
TRBV7-8	NA	TRBD2	TRBJ2-1	19	TGTGCCAGCAGCTTATTAAGGGCAGGGGCTAGCGGGGGATACAATGAGCAGTTCTTC	CASSLLRAGASGGYNEQFF
TRBV2	NA	NA	TRBJ2-2	13	TGTGCCAGCAGGGGTCGACACACCGGGGAGCTGTTTTTT	CASRGRHTGELFF
TRBV5-4	NA	NA	TRBJ2-5	15	TGTGCCAGCAGCTTTAGCCGTACCCCGGATGAGACCCAGTACTTC	CASSFSRTPDETQYF
TRBV27	NA	TRBD2	TRBJ2-1	14	TGTGCCAGCACCCCGGGGGGCTCCTACAATGAGCAGTTCTTC	CASTPGGSYNEQFF
TRBV7-9	NA	NA	TRBJ2-2	15	TGTGCCAGCAGGTCTTCCGGGACAAACACCGGGGAGCTGTTTTTT	CASRSSGTNTGELFF
TRBV19	NA	NA	TRBJ1-6	13	TGTGCCAGTAGTGCAGAGGAGTATTCACCCCTCCACTTT	CASSAEEYSPLHF
TRBV29-1	NA	TRBD1	TRBJ2-7	20	TGCAGCATTGAAACCGCCCGCGGACAGGGAGCTCCCTCGAGAACCTACGAGCAGTACTTC	CSIETARGQGAPSRTYEQYF
TRBV7-9	NA	TRBD2	TRBJ2-2	17	TGTGCCAGCAGCGCAACCGGGACTAGCGGGGGGCCCGGGGAGCTGTTTTTT	CASSATGTSGGPGELFF
TRBV6-1	few	NA	TRBJ2-1	15	TGTGCCAGCAGTGAAGGGCGGGGATCCTACAATGAGCAGTTCTTC	CASSEGRGSYNEQFF
TRBV6-6	NA	NA	TRBJ1-4	11	TGTGCCACCTTAGGTCTGGAGAAACTGTTTTTT	CATLGLEKLFF